This entry lists 30 T cell receptor beta chains sequenced from one sample in a study of T cell changes during pregnancy in multiple sclerosis. The table came from immunoSEQ multiplex PCR; TCRdb's copy has only in-frame clones and leaves some out. The sample carries approximately 45,000 clones, roughly 90% recorded once. The starting material was CD4+ T cells from peripheral blood mononuclear cells, obtained in the first trimester of pregnancy. Receptors originate from a female donor with multiple sclerosis, enrolled in a pregnancy study.

This clone was observed once. The rearrangement links TRBV7-2 to TRBJ2-7; 9 bases match TRBD1. The CDR3 runs to 17 residues. Germline V gives CDR1 SGHTA, CDR2 FQGNSA. V shed 2 bases and J 2 bases; nucleotides not matched to a gene: 10. CDR3 sequence reads: CASSLTGTGIGTYEQYF. The CDR3 coding sequence is TGTGCCAGCAGCTTAACCGGGACAGGGATTGGGACCTACGAGCAGTACTTC.

The J gene is TRBJ2-7, the V gene TRBV6-5; D unclear. V lost 2 bases, J lost 4 bases, and 18 bases lay in between. The CDR3 is 16 amino acids. Germline V gene sequence: CDR1 MNHEY, CDR2 SVGAGI. In DNA form, the CDR3 reads TGTGCCAGCAGTTACGGTCCCCCGACTGATTTTTACGAGCAGTACTTC. It encodes CASSYGPPTDFYEQYF.

Comments on this clone: Sequence at one end of the junction differs from germline and may be a read error. The V call is TRBV7-7, the J call TRBJ2-5, with 8 bases aligning to TRBD2. The CDR3 is made up of 15 amino acids. From germline, CDR1 is SSHAT and CDR2 FNYEAQ (reference sequence). The CDR3 sequence is CASSLGGLAQETQYF. In DNA form, the CDR3 reads TGTGCTAGCAGCTTAGGTGGACTAGCACAAGAGACCCAGTACTTC. Using reference TRBV7-7 and TRBJ2-5 for the parts outside the CDR3, the full variable domain is GAGVSQSPRYKVTKRGQDVTLRCDPISSHATLYWYQQALGQGPEFLTYFNYEAQPDKSGLPSDRFSAERPEGSISTLTIQRTEQRDSAMYRCASSLGGLAQETQYFGPGTRLLVL.

The chain recombines TRBV2 with TRBJ1-1, with 7 bases fitting TRBD1. The CDR3 length is 18 residues. CDR1 is SNHLY, CDR2 FYNNEI, per germline. The ends lost 4 bases at V and 7 bases at J; junction bases unmatched: 21. The CDR3 loop is CASSGAINFYTGAVEAFF. In nucleotides, the CDR3 is TGTGCCAGCAGTGGAGCAATTAATTTTTATACAGGGGCCGTTGAAGCTTTCTTT. Using reference TRBV2 and TRBJ1-1 for the parts outside the CDR3, the full variable domain is EPEVTQTPSHQVTQMGQEVILRCVPISNHLYFYWYRQILGQKVEFLVSFYNNEISEKSEIFDDQFSVERPDGSNFTLKIRSTKLEDSAMYFCASSGAINFYTGAVEAFFGQGTRLTVV.

The CDR3, as DNA: TGCGCCAGCAGCCCGGAGGGGCGAGGGGCCGGGGAGCTGTTTTTT. Amino acid sequence: CASSPEGRGAGELFF. The chain carries TRBV5-1 and TRBJ2-2; a weak D match, TRBD2 (6 bases). Trimming took off 4 bases at V and 6 bases at J, with 16 bases between the two ends. The CDR3 extends over 15 amino acids. The V gene's germline CDR1 is SGHRS and CDR2 YFSETQ.

V gene TRBV27 combines with J gene TRBJ2-7, with 12 bases identical to TRBD2. CDR3 length: 15 residues. V lost 5 bases to trimming and J lost 7 bases; unmatched junction nucleotides: 9. Looked up from germline, CDR1 is MNHEY and CDR2 is SMNVEV (reference sequence). CDR3 coding DNA: TGTGCCAGCAGTCCGAGACTAGCGGGAGTGGTGGAGCAGTACTTC. Encoded protein: CASSPRLAGVVEQYF.

The chain combines TRBV5-6 with TRBJ2-7; D may be TRBD1 (7 bases). Germline V CDR1 and CDR2: SGHDT, YYEEEE. With 6 bases removed from V and 2 bases from J, the gap between germline ends came to 15 bases. The CDR3 has 14 amino acids. The CDR3 here is CASTETGRTYEQYF. In nucleotides, the CDR3 is TGTGCCAGCACCGAGACAGGGAGGACCTACGAGCAGTACTTC.

The chain joins TRBV5-1 to TRBJ2-1; 8 bases match TRBD2. V shed 0 bases, J shed 9 bases, and the junction held 8 bases outside the gene matches. The CDR3 totals 15 residues. Germline CDR1 reads SGHRS; CDR2 reads YFSETQ. The CDR3 region has the DNA TGCGCCAGCAGCTTGGAAGTAGCGGGATTTACTGAGCAGTTCTTC. It translates to CASSLEVAGFTEQFF.

The chain has TRBV28 and TRBJ1-2, with 7 bases that match TRBD1. Looked up from germline, CDR1 is MDHEN and CDR2 is SYDVKM. J was trimmed by 8 bases and V by 2 bases; bases with no gene match: 14. The CDR3 runs 16 residues. CDR3: CASSLPLGERGRGYTF. The CDR3, as DNA: TGTGCCAGCAGTTTACCCCTCGGGGAGAGGGGGCGGGGCTACACCTTC.

The genes are TRBV5-5 and TRBJ1-3; D perhaps matches TRBD1 (6 bases). Germline-derived CDR1 and CDR2 are SGHKS and YYEKEE (reference sequence). Trimming stripped 2 bases from V and 4 bases from J, with 10 bases between. CDR3 length equals 14 residues. The CDR3 region is CASSLQGSGNTIYF. The CDR3 DNA reads TGTGCCAGCAGCTTACAGGGTTCGGGAAACACCATATATTTT.

This clone was recorded once. V gene TRBV25-1 combines with J gene TRBJ2-3; 13 positions agree with TRBD2. CDR3 length equals 17 residues. Germline values: CDR1 MGHDK, CDR2 SYGVNS. V was clipped by 5 bases and J by 4 bases; unmatched bases: 9. The CDR3 spells CASSLDGLAGVSDTQYF. The CDR3 DNA sequence: TGTGCCAGCAGTCTCGACGGACTAGCGGGAGTTTCAGATACGCAGTATTTT.

V is TRBV30 and J is TRBJ2-1; 15 bases line up with TRBD2. The V and J ends lost 0 bases and 7 bases, in that order; junction bases with no gene match: 1. Germline CDR1 is GTSNPN and CDR2 is SVGIG (reference sequence). The CDR3 has 15 amino acids. CDR3 DNA sequence: TGTGCCTGGAGTGTAGGACTAGCGGGAGGGAATGAGCAGTTCTTC. Protein: CAWSVGLAGGNEQFF.

The chain employs TRBV5-1 and TRBJ2-7, with 11 bases that match TRBD2. The CDR3 has 16 residues. The trim removed 3 bases at V and 1 base at J, leaving 6 bases unmatched. The germline CDR1 and CDR2 sequences are SGHRS and YFSETQ. CDR3 protein: CASSSGLAGVSYEQYF. The CDR3 bases are TGCGCCAGCAGCTCCGGACTAGCGGGCGTTTCCTACGAGCAGTACTTC.

This clone was recorded once. The CDR3 loop is CASSATSGRAVNEQFF. CDR3 nucleotides: TGTGCCAGCAGTGCGACTAGCGGGAGGGCCGTAAATGAGCAGTTCTTC. V is TRBV6-6 and J is TRBJ2-1; TRBD2 matches at 14 bases. CDR3 length: 16 residues. Germline V gives CDR1 MNHNY, CDR2 SVGAGI (reference sequence). Trimming cost V 5 bases and J 7 bases; bases outside gene matches: 7.

The V gene is TRBV5-1, the J gene TRBJ1-2, with 8 bases matching TRBD1. The germline CDR1 and CDR2 sequences are SGHRS and YFSETQ. This CDR3 is 14 amino acids long. J was trimmed by 7 bases and V by 0 bases; bases with no gene match: 5. This CDR3 reads CASSLDRGVSGYTF. The CDR3 DNA sequence: TGCGCCAGCAGCTTGGACAGGGGGGTCTCTGGCTACACCTTC.

V gene TRBV9 combines with J gene TRBJ1-1, with D perhaps matching TRBD1 (6 bases). The ends were cut back, 0 bases at V and 0 bases at J, with 15 bases in the middle. The germline V gene encodes CDR1 SGDLS and CDR2 YYNGEE. The CDR3 contains 17 residues. CDR3 in amino acids: CASSVDLTGGVNTEAFF. CDR3 sequence (DNA): TGTGCCAGCAGCGTAGATCTGACAGGAGGAGTGAACACTGAAGCTTTCTTT. Full variable domain (rest looked up from reference TRBV9 and TRBJ1-1): DSGVTQTPKHLITATGQRVTLRCSPRSGDLSVYWYQQSLDQGLQFLIQYYNGEERAKGNILERFSAQQFPDLHSELNLSSLELGDSALYFCASSVDLTGGVNTEAFFGQGTRLTVV.

J is TRBJ2-7 and V is TRBV4-2, with 7 bases identical to TRBD1. Germline CDR1 and CDR2: LGHNA and YNFKEQ. The V gene end was trimmed by 0 bases and the J gene end by 3 bases; junction bases not matched to a gene: 5. The CDR3 runs to 15 residues. CDR3 DNA sequence: TGTGCCAGCAGCCAAGAAGATGGACAGGACTACGAGCAGTACTTC. Translating gives CASSQEDGQDYEQYF.

This chain connects TRBV5-1 to TRBJ1-2, with D possibly TRBD1 on 5 matching bases. The germline V gene has CDR1 SGHRS and CDR2 YFSETQ. The CDR3 totals 15 residues. V lost 0 bases, J lost 7 bases, and 16 bases lay in between. CDR3 residues: CASSLAAAGRGGYTF. In DNA, the CDR3 is TGCGCCAGCAGCTTGGCCGCGGCAGGAAGGGGTGGCTACACCTTC.

This chain connects TRBV28 to TRBJ2-1; TRBD1 might be the D (6 bases). The CDR3 runs 15 residues. V was pared by 6 bases and J by 3 bases, with 15 bases between. CDR1 is MDHEN, CDR2 SYDVKM, per germline. The CDR3 sequence is CASRGTGTSYNEQFF. In DNA form, the CDR3 reads TGTGCCAGCAGGGGGACCGGGACAAGCTACAATGAGCAGTTCTTC.

V usage is TRBV7-2 and J usage is TRBJ1-5; TRBD1 aligns across 8 bases. Germline V gives CDR1 SGHTA, CDR2 FQGNSA. The ends lost 8 bases at V and 3 bases at J; junction bases unmatched: 3. The CDR3 contains 13 residues. The DNA for the CDR3 is TGTGCCAGCGGACAGGGAAACAATCAGCCCCAGCATTTT. Its protein product is CASGQGNNQPQHF.

In DNA form, the CDR3 reads TGTGCCAGTAGTATTAGCGGGAGATCTTTCGAGCAGTACTTC. This sequence encodes CASSISGRSFEQYF. The chain uses TRBV19 and TRBJ2-7; 9 bases map to TRBD2. Germline V gives CDR1 LNHDA, CDR2 SQIVND (reference sequence). V shed 3 bases and J 6 bases; nucleotides not matched to a gene: 6. The CDR3 sequence is 14 residues long.

The genes are TRBV10-3 and TRBJ2-5; 9 nucleotides align to TRBD2. V shed 10 bases and J 5 bases; nucleotides not matched to a gene: 8. The CDR3 has 13 residues. Per germline, CDR1 ENHRY and CDR2 SYGVKD. This CDR3 reads CATLAGVGETQYF. For the CDR3, the DNA is TGTGCCACTTTAGCGGGAGTCGGTGAGACCCAGTACTTC.

This clone was detected once. The genes are TRBV5-4 and TRBJ2-7, with 7 bases identical to TRBD2. The CDR3 has 15 residues. V lost 3 bases and J lost 3; bases outside the gene matches: 9. Germline V CDR1 and CDR2: SGHNT, YYREEE (reference sequence). The CDR3 spells CASSSRGGSLYEQYF. In nucleotides, the CDR3 is TGTGCCAGCAGCTCAAGGGGCGGGAGTCTCTACGAGCAGTACTTC.

The chain carries TRBV6-5 and TRBJ1-5; the D is unclear. The CDR3 extends over 15 amino acids. The V and J ends lost 6 bases and 2 bases respectively, with 14 bases between them. The germline CDR1 and CDR2 sequences are MNHEY and SVGAGI. CDR3 nucleotides: TGTGCCAGCAGCCGAACACGGCTAGGCAATCAGCCCCAGCATTTT. Amino acids: CASSRTRLGNQPQHF.

This chain uses TRBV5-6 with TRBJ2-3; 12 nucleotides agree with TRBD2. The V and J ends lost 4 bases and 2 bases, in that order; junction bases with no gene match: 11. CDR3 length equals 18 residues. Germline V gene lookup returns CDR1 SGHDT and CDR2 YYEEEE. In nucleotides, the CDR3 is TGTGCCAGCAGCGCTTCCCTGCTAGCGGGAGGGGTCACAGATACGCAGTATTTT. Its translation is CASSASLLAGGVTDTQYF.

The chain employs TRBV5-1 and TRBJ1-5; D is undetermined. This CDR3 contains 13 residues. Looked up from germline, CDR1 is SGHRS and CDR2 is YFSETQ. V was cut by 2 bases and J by 5 bases, with 8 bases left in between. The DNA for the CDR3 is TGCGCCAGCAGCTTTGGGCTCGATCAGCCCCAGCATTTT. As protein: CASSFGLDQPQHF.

This sequence joins TRBV6-6 and TRBJ1-1; D is ambiguous. The CDR3 contains 14 residues. Deletions cut 2 bases from V and 4 bases from J, with 11 bases between. Germline assignment: CDR1 MNHNY and CDR2 SVGAGI (reference sequence). CDR3 region: CASSYEEVSTEAFF. The DNA of the CDR3 is TGTGCCAGCAGTTACGAGGAGGTATCCACTGAAGCTTTCTTT.

The chain uses TRBV28 and TRBJ1-3; D ambiguous. Trimming took off 6 bases at V and 4 bases at J, with 7 bases between the two ends. Germline lookup yields CDR1 MDHEN and CDR2 SYDVKM. The CDR3 is 12 amino acids. The DNA of the CDR3 is TGTGCCAGCAGGCCCCGGGGAAACACCATATATTTT. Amino acids: CASRPRGNTIYF.

The rearrangement links TRBV7-2 to TRBJ2-1, with a possible D match to TRBD2 (5 bases). V lost 5 bases to trimming and J lost 3 bases, with 5 bases between them. This CDR3 is 12 amino acids long. Germline V lookup: CDR1 SGHTA, CDR2 FQGNSA. CDR3 sequence reads: CASSRDYNEQFF. CDR3 bases: TGTGCCAGCAGCCGGGACTACAATGAGCAGTTCTTC.

The J gene is TRBJ1-5, the V gene TRBV28, with unresolved D. The ends were cut back, 4 bases at V and 6 bases at J, with 13 bases in the middle. CDR1 MDHEN and CDR2 SYDVKM come from the germline V gene. The CDR3 extends over 14 amino acids. CDR3 nucleotides: TGTGCCAGCAGTTGGCGGGGTAGCGCTCAGCCCCAGCATTTT. Translation: CASSWRGSAQPQHF.